The TCR beta chain described here comes from a study of T cell clones after liver transplantation. Using immunoSEQ multiplex PCR, the repertoire was profiled, and TCRdb retains in-frame clones only, with some absent. The sample contains tens of thousands of clones, less than 75% of which appear only once. Findings of the study overall: The donor-reactive repertoire was only partly measurable in a couple of subjects, lacking donor cells. Post-transplant time points were not standardized, so conclusions are preliminary.

Regarding this clone: The antigen is undetermined.

The TCR sequence derives from a human patient who received a liver transplant. A subset of T cells may come from the graft donor. This specimen was CD4+ T cells from blood, taken at the 22-month timepoint.

The CDR3 DNA reads as TGTGCCAGCAGCTTGGGGGATCGGCCCCAGCATTTT. Encoded protein: CASSLGDRPQHF. The V and J genes are TRBV7-9 and TRBJ1-5; a weak D match, TRBD1 (5 bases). This CDR3 has 12 amino acids. V was pared by 3 bases and J by 9 bases, with 9 bases between. Germline values: CDR1 SEHNR, CDR2 FQNEAQ (reference sequence).